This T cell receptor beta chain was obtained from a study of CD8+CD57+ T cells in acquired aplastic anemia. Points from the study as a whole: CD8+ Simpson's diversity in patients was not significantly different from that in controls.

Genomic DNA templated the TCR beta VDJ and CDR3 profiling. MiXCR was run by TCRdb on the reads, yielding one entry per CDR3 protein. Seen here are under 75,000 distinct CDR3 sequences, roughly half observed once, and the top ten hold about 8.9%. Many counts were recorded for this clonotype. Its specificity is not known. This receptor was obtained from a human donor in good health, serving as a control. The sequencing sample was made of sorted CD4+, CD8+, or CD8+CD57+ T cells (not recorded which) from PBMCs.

The CDR3 reads CANSGLAGENEQFF. Here the CDR3 DNA reads TGTGCCAACAGTGGACTAGCGGGAGAGAATGAGCAGTTCTTC. This sequence joins TRBV9 and TRBJ2-1, with 13 nucleotides matching TRBD2. V gave up 9 bases and J gave up 7 bases; unmatched junction bases: 7. The CDR3 sequence is 14 residues long. Germline V gives CDR1 SGDLS, CDR2 YYNGEE.